The entry below describes one T cell receptor beta chain. V lost 2 bases to trimming and J lost 5 bases, with 11 bases between them. The CDR3 totals 14 residues. The germline gives CDR1 SNHLY, CDR2 FYNNEI. The sample is drawn from a study of shared clonotypes between healthy human individuals. Sequencing used immunoSEQ multiplex PCR; TCRdb keeps in-frame clones, though not all of them. The sample comprises about 2.4 million clones, approximately 94% of which are singletons, and around 0.14% rests with the top ten. The receptor's source is a man aged 18 to 35 in good health. The sample comprised naive CD4+ T cells sorted from blood. Subset here: CD45RA+ positively selected. The rearrangement joins TRBV2 to TRBJ2-3, with a tentative D call TRBD2 (6 bases). The chain's CDR3 is CASSERRAGDTQYF. The CDR3 DNA follows: TGTGCCAGCAGTGAAAGGAGGGCCGGAGATACGCAGTATTTT.